The 26 T cell receptor beta chains below come from one sample, sequenced in a study of T cells after yellow fever vaccination. TCRdb independently ran MiXCR on the 5' RACE reads; one entry per CDR3 protein. The sample yields 150,000 to 200,000 distinct CDR3 sequences, roughly 8.8% seen once. Here the sequenced sample was CD8+ T cells sorted from PBMCs, taken 45 days after the yellow fever booster vaccination. The receptors derive from a man aged 18-30 years who received the YFV17D yellow fever vaccine.

The V gene is TRBV12-3 or TRBV12-4, the J gene TRBJ2-7; D might be TRBD1 or TRBD2, each matching 5 bases. The CDR3 consists of 13 residues. Trimming took 6 bases from V and 3 from J, leaving 12 bases between them. The DNA for the CDR3 is TGTGCCAGCAGCTATAGGGACGGCTACGAGCAGTACTTC. It translates to CASSYRDGYEQYF.

In this sample, this clonotype turned up a few times. The chain is built from TRBV4-3 and TRBJ2-7; 11 positions agree with TRBD1. The ends lost 0 bases at V and 9 bases at J; junction bases unmatched: 10. The germline CDR1 and CDR2 sequences are LGHNA and YSLEER. The length of the CDR3 is 16 residues. This chain's CDR3 is CASSQDSRGQGVRQYF. CDR3 DNA: TGCGCCAGCAGCCAAGATTCTCGGGGACAGGGGGTTCGGCAGTACTTC.

This clonotype was seen ten or more times. The chain recombines TRBV5-6 with TRBJ1-1; possible D gene TRBD1, 6 bases. The CDR3 has 16 residues. Trimming removed 4 bases from V and 1 base from J, with 17 bases in between. The germline V gene encodes CDR1 SGHDT and CDR2 YYEEEE. CDR3 in amino acids: CASSPDSARSNTEAFF. DNA for the CDR3: TGTGCCAGCAGCCCGGACAGCGCTCGATCGAACACTGAAGCTTTCTTT.

The CDR3 DNA sequence: TGCAGTGCTGGGGACAGGGGTAGCAATCAGCCCCAGCATTTT. Its protein is CSAGDRGSNQPQHF. This chain connects TRBV20-1 to TRBJ1-5; the match to TRBD1 covers 10 bases. This CDR3 has 14 amino acids. J lost 0 bases, V lost 5 bases, and 1 base had no gene match. Germline CDR1 is DFQATT and CDR2 is SNEGSKA (reference sequence).

The chain combines TRBV20-1 with TRBJ2-3; 10 positions match TRBD2. V lost 1 base and J lost 0; bases outside the gene matches: 4. Germline CDR1 and CDR2: DFQATT and SNEGSKA (reference sequence). CDR3 size: 16 residues. In DNA, the CDR3 is TGCAGTGCTAGAGGGTTAGCGGGGGGTAGCACAGATACGCAGTATTTT. This sequence encodes CSARGLAGGSTDTQYF.

This clonotype was observed many times. The rearrangement joins TRBV19 to TRBJ1-1; D might be TRBD1 (5 bases). The CDR3 consists of 13 residues. The germline V gene encodes CDR1 LNHDA and CDR2 SQIVND (reference sequence). V was pared by 6 bases and J by 4 bases, with 12 bases between. CDR3 in DNA: TGTGCCAGTAGCCTCGGGGGATTCACTGAAGCTTTCTTT. Protein sequence: CASSLGGFTEAFF.

This clonotype came up a few times. The genes are TRBV5-1 and TRBJ2-1, with 11 bases aligning to TRBD2. CDR1 and CDR2 from the germline V gene are SGHRS and YFSETQ. The CDR3 consists of 16 residues. With V trimmed by 4 bases and J by 3 bases, 6 bases remained unmatched. The CDR3 nucleotides read TGCGCCAGCAGCCCGCCGGGACTAGCGGTCTACAATGAGCAGTTCTTC. This gives the protein CASSPPGLAVYNEQFF.

This clonotype has a handful of counts. The V and J genes are TRBV4-1 and TRBJ1-1; D not certain. This CDR3 comprises 15 residues. Germline CDR1 is MGHRA and CDR2 is YSYEKL. V was cut by 3 bases and J by 3 bases, with 14 bases left in between. CDR3 bases: TGCGCCAGCAGCCAGACGACGGGAGGGCACACTGAAGCTTTCTTT. It yields the protein CASSQTTGGHTEAFF.

This rearrangement joins TRBV19 to TRBJ1-2; no reliable D call. CDR1 and CDR2 (germline): LNHDA, SQIVND (reference sequence). The CDR3 runs 13 residues. V was cut by 6 bases and J by 8 bases, with 16 bases left in between. CDR3 amino acids: CASRNSTQRGYTF. For the CDR3, the DNA is TGTGCCAGTAGAAACTCGACACAGCGAGGCTACACCTTC.

This clonotype was seen a few times. The genes are TRBV6-2 or TRBV6-3 and TRBJ2-3; D is uncertain. Looked up from germline, CDR1 is MNHEY and CDR2 is SVGEGT. The V and J ends lost 7 bases and 2 bases respectively, with 10 bases between them. The CDR3 spans 13 residues. CDR3 nucleotide sequence: TGTGCCAGCACCCGGGCAACCACAGATACGCAGTATTTT. Its translation: CASTRATTDTQYF.

This clonotype appeared a few times. The gene calls are TRBV7-2 and TRBJ1-1; 9 bases align to TRBD1. Trimming removed 3 bases from V and 1 base from J; junction bases left unmatched: 3. CDR1 is SGHTA and CDR2 is FQGNSA in the germline V gene. This CDR3 spans 15 amino acids. The CDR3 reads CASSFMGQGNTEAFF. In DNA, the CDR3 is TGTGCCAGCAGCTTCATGGGACAGGGGAACACTGAAGCTTTCTTT.

The chain joins TRBV5-1 to TRBJ1-4, with TRBD1 as a possible D gene (5 bases). The CDR3 consists of 15 residues. Germline V gene sequence: CDR1 SGHRS, CDR2 YFSETQ. V lost 4 bases and J 3 bases, leaving 13 bases between the germline ends. CDR3 bases: TGCGCCAGCAGCGATGAGACAGACCCTAATGAAAAACTGTTTTTT. It encodes CASSDETDPNEKLFF.

This clonotype has more than one count but fewer than ten. The J gene is TRBJ2-3, the V gene TRBV6-2 or TRBV6-3, with D possibly matching TRBD1 (6 bases). CDR3 size: 15 residues. CDR1 is MNHEY and CDR2 is SVGEGT in the germline V gene. V shed 6 bases and J shed 5 bases, with 18 bases lying between them. The CDR3 bases are TGTGCCAGCAGCCAGGGGTTTTGGGGAGAAGATACGCAGTATTTT. This encodes CASSQGFWGEDTQYF.

This clonotype was recorded a few times. The chain has TRBV7-9 and TRBJ2-1; D unresolved. The V gene's germline CDR1 is SEHNR and CDR2 FQNEAQ (reference sequence). This CDR3 is 16 amino acids long. V was shortened by 0 bases and J by 0 bases, with 9 bases between the two germline ends. The CDR3 reads CASSLARLVSYNEQFF. DNA for the CDR3: TGTGCCAGCAGCTTAGCGAGATTAGTCTCCTACAATGAGCAGTTCTTC.

This clonotype was detected a few times. The J gene is TRBJ1-4, the V gene TRBV27; unclear D gene. The CDR3 has 13 residues. The ends were cut back, 8 bases at V and 9 bases at J, with 16 bases in the middle. The germline V gene has CDR1 MNHEY and CDR2 SMNVEV (reference sequence). The CDR3: CASGREGLKKLFF. As DNA, the CDR3 is TGTGCCAGCGGCCGGGAAGGCCTTAAAAAACTGTTTTTT.

This clonotype came up many times. The rearrangement links TRBV2 to TRBJ2-3, with TRBD2 identical over 7 bases. V trimming: 6 bases; J trimming: 1 base; junction bases outside the gene matches: 10. CDR1 and CDR2 from the germline V gene are SNHLY and FYNNEI. This CDR3 is 16 amino acids long. The CDR3 loop is CASSQGLLGGTDTQYF. The CDR3 nucleotides read TGTGCCAGCAGCCAGGGACTACTAGGAGGCACAGATACGCAGTATTTT.

This clonotype came up many times. The genes are TRBV27 and TRBJ2-7; TRBD1 matches at 12 bases. V was clipped by 1 base and J by 3 bases; unmatched bases: 1. There are 15 residues in the CDR3. Germline CDR1 and CDR2: MNHEY and SMNVEV (reference sequence). CDR3 amino acids: CASSLWDRGLYEQYF. The CDR3 DNA sequence: TGTGCCAGCAGTTTATGGGACAGGGGGCTCTACGAGCAGTACTTC.

This clonotype has just a few counts. The rearrangement links TRBV4-2 to TRBJ2-7, with D unclear. V was trimmed by 2 bases and J by 4 bases, leaving 6 bases between them. Germline lookup yields CDR1 LGHNA and CDR2 YNFKEQ. This CDR3 region has 12 residues. The CDR3, as DNA: TGTGCCAGCAGCCAAACTCAATACGAGCAGTACTTC. As protein: CASSQTQYEQYF.

The chain has TRBV12-3 or TRBV12-4 and TRBJ2-5, with D perhaps TRBD2 (5 bases). The CDR3 length is 14 residues. Trimming removed 5 bases from V and 4 bases from J, with 14 bases in between. The CDR3 is CASSPTRGIETQYF. CDR3 sequence (DNA): TGTGCCAGCAGTCCAACACGGGGAATAGAGACCCAGTACTTC.

This clonotype was detected many times. V usage is TRBV29-1 and J usage is TRBJ2-1, with a weak D call TRBD1 (5 bases). The CDR3 covers 14 residues. Germline V lookup: CDR1 SQVTM, CDR2 ANQGSEA. V was cut by 6 bases and J by 9 bases, with 21 bases left in between. CDR3 protein: CSVDPEDPTGEQFF. The CDR3 coding sequence is TGCAGCGTGGACCCCGAGGACCCCACAGGTGAGCAGTTCTTC.

This clonotype was counted a few times. The V gene is TRBV9, the J gene TRBJ2-5; D is tentatively TRBD1 or TRBD2 (6 bases each). From germline, CDR1 is SGDLS and CDR2 YYNGEE. V was clipped by 6 bases and J by 0 bases, with 9 bases between them. CDR3 size: 13 residues. The CDR3 DNA follows: TGTGCCAGCAACCGGGGGCACCAAGAGACCCAGTACTTC. Translated, it gives CASNRGHQETQYF.

This chain uses TRBV9 with TRBJ1-5, with D possibly matching TRBD1 (6 bases). The CDR3 is 14 amino acids. V shed 3 bases and J shed 2 bases, with 9 bases lying between them. The germline gives CDR1 SGDLS, CDR2 YYNGEE. In DNA form, the CDR3 reads TGTGCCAGCAGCGAGGGGGGTGGCAATCAGCCCCAGCATTTT. Translated, it gives CASSEGGGNQPQHF. Supplemented by reference TRBV9 and TRBJ1-5, the full variable domain reads DSGVTQTPKHLITATGQRVTLRCSPRSGDLSVYWYQQSLDQGLQFLIQYYNGEERAKGNILERFSAQQFPDLHSELNLSSLELGDSALYFCASSEGGGNQPQHFGDGTRLSIL.

This chain connects TRBV6-5 to TRBJ2-2; D is undetermined. The CDR3 spans 13 residues. The ends were cut back, 0 bases at V and 6 bases at J, with 5 bases in the middle. Germline values: CDR1 MNHEY, CDR2 SVGAGI. CDR3 region: CASSYSGSGELFF. In nucleotides, the CDR3 is TGTGCCAGCAGTTACTCGGGGTCCGGGGAGCTGTTTTTT.

The chain uses TRBV29-1 and TRBJ2-5; TRBD2 matches 13 bases. V was pared by 0 bases and J by 4 bases, with 8 bases of the junction left unmatched. CDR3 length equals 17 residues. The germline gives CDR1 SQVTM, CDR2 ANQGSEA. The CDR3 region is CSVEDLVGLAGLETQYF. In nucleotides, the CDR3 is TGCAGCGTTGAAGATCTTGTGGGACTAGCGGGGCTAGAGACCCAGTACTTC.

This clonotype was seen only a few times. The chain has TRBV10-3 and TRBJ2-3, with 9 bases identical to TRBD1. The CDR3 has 14 amino acids. J was trimmed by 4 bases and V by 7 bases; bases with no gene match: 6. Germline V gene data show CDR1 as ENHRY and CDR2 as SYGVKD. This CDR3 reads CAIMGTGNADTQYF. The CDR3 DNA follows: TGTGCCATCATGGGGACAGGGAATGCAGATACGCAGTATTTT.

This clonotype has a handful of counts. V gene TRBV28 combines with J gene TRBJ2-6; D might be TRBD2 (5 bases). Germline V gene sequence: CDR1 MDHEN, CDR2 SYDVKM. The CDR3 runs to 15 residues. V dropped 10 bases and J dropped 0 bases, with 13 bases sitting between them. The CDR3 reads CATSGGPSGANVLTF. In DNA form, the CDR3 reads TGTGCCACCAGCGGCGGGCCCTCTGGGGCCAACGTCCTGACTTTC.